This is a list of T cell receptor beta chains from one sample in a study of cytomegalovirus exposure and HLA in healthy donors. Repertoires were generated with immunoSEQ multiplex PCR, while TCRdb's copy carries only in-frame clones and drops some. The data hold around 190,000 clones, with roughly 77% observed a single time. Specimen: PBMCs. The receptors here all came from a young woman in good health and CMV-seronegative. CDR3s include the opening cysteine and the closing phenylalanine or tryptophan. Each record gives: clone size, D gene, V gene, J gene, CDR3 DNA, CDR3 protein. D genes are given only for firm matches. Expanded clones get a size class; other rows say once, few or many, or leave the size out.

-,-,TRBV6-5,TRBJ1-5,TGTGCCAGCAGTCCAGCGAGGGTTTTCAATCAGCCCCAGCATTTT,CASSPARVFNQPQHF
-,TRBD1,TRBV11-3,TRBJ1-1,TGTGCCAGCAGCCCGACAACAGGGGTGGGAGCTTTCTTT,CASSPTTGVGAFF
-,TRBD1,TRBV5-1,TRBJ1-5,TGCGCCAGCAGCTTGACAGGGGGCAATCAGCCCCAGCATTTT,CASSLTGGNQPQHF
-,TRBD2,TRBV6-1,TRBJ2-1,TGTGCCAGCAGGGGACTAGCGGGTTCCTACAATGAGCAGTTCTTC,CASRGLAGSYNEQFF
-,-,TRBV15,TRBJ2-1,TGTGCCACCAGCAGCGGACGGAGGGGGCGATACAATGAGCAGTTCTTC,CATSSGRRGRYNEQFF
-,-,TRBV5-4,TRBJ2-3,TGTGCCAGCAGCCGGGGGAGGGATACGCAGTATTTT,CASSRGRDTQYF
-,-,TRBV2,TRBJ1-5,TGTGCCAGCAGTTTAAGCAATCAGCCCCAGCATTTT,CASSLSNQPQHF
few,-,TRBV27,TRBJ1-5,TGTGCCAGCCGCCCAGGGCTAGGCAATCAGCCCCAGCATTTT,CASRPGLGNQPQHF
-,TRBD1,TRBV5-6,TRBJ2-7,TGTGCCAGCAGCCGCGCCCCAGGACAGGGAGTCCACGAGCAGTACTTC,CASSRAPGQGVHEQYF
-,TRBD2,TRBV2,TRBJ2-2,TGTGCCAGCAGTGAGGAGACTAGCGGGAAGAACACCGGGGAGCTGTTTTTT,CASSEETSGKNTGELFF
-,-,TRBV4-1,TRBJ1-2,TGCGCCAGCAGCCAAGTGGAGGGATCCACTTATGGCTACACCTTC,CASSQVEGSTYGYTF
few,-,TRBV29-1,TRBJ2-7,TGCAGCGCCGAGGGAGGAGGCGACGAGCAGTACTTC,CSAEGGGDEQYF
-,TRBD1,TRBV4-1,TRBJ1-6,TGCGCCAGCAGCCCTCTAATTTGGAGGGGGCAATCACCCCTCCACTTT,CASSPLIWRGQSPLHF
once,TRBD1,TRBV29-1,TRBJ1-5,TGCAGCGGGAGTCAGACAGGGCCCACGGTAAATCAGCCCCAGCATTTT,CSGSQTGPTVNQPQHF
few,-,TRBV5-1,TRBJ1-1,TGCGCCAGCAGCTTGCTGGCCAGAATGAACACTGAAGCTTTCTTT,CASSLLARMNTEAFF
-,TRBD1,TRBV5-4,TRBJ1-2,TGTGCCAGCAGCTTCGGACAGGGAGACTATGGCTACACCTTC,CASSFGQGDYGYTF
many,-,TRBV7-2,TRBJ2-2,TGTGCCAGCAGCAGGGACTTTTCCACCGGGGAGCTGTTTTTT,CASSRDFSTGELFF
-,TRBD2,TRBV11-3,TRBJ2-5,TGTGCCAGCAGCCGAAGCGGGGGTGAGACCCAGTACTTC,CASSRSGGETQYF
-,TRBD1,TRBV7-2,TRBJ2-7,TGTGCCAGCAGCGCAGGACAGGGGATCCACGAGCAGTACTTC,CASSAGQGIHEQYF
-,TRBD1,TRBV28,TRBJ2-7,TGTGCCAGCAGTTTTCAACAGGGGGCATACGAGCAGTACTTC,CASSFQQGAYEQYF
-,-,TRBV11-2,TRBJ1-2,TGTGCCAGCAGCACACAGGGTTCGGGTGGCTACACCTTC,CASSTQGSGGYTF
-,TRBD2,TRBV5-1,TRBJ2-2,TGCGCCAGCAGCTTGGCCGGGAGGGTACCGGGAACCGGGGAGCTGTTTTTT,CASSLAGRVPGTGELFF
-,-,TRBV6-1,TRBJ1-4,TGTGCCAGCAGTGAAGATCGGGGGATGAATGAAAAACTGTTTTTT,CASSEDRGMNEKLFF
-,TRBD1,TRBV5-1,TRBJ1-1,TGCGCCAGCAGCAGAGGGACAGTTTCCTTGAACACTGAAGCTTTCTTT,CASSRGTVSLNTEAFF
-,-,TRBV7-8,TRBJ2-3,TGTGCCAGCAGCTTAGCGGGGGGGGCCAGGACAGATACGCAGTATTTT,CASSLAGGARTDTQYF
-,TRBD2,TRBV5-4,TRBJ2-7,TGTGCCAGCAGGCTAGCGGGGAGCTCCTACGAGCAGTACTTC,CASRLAGSSYEQYF
-,TRBD2,TRBV5-4,TRBJ2-5,TGTGCCAGCAGCTTGGCCGGGGTAGCGGGAGTGCGGGGGGGAGAGACCCAGTACTTC,CASSLAGVAGVRGGETQYF
-,TRBD2,TRBV27,TRBJ2-2,TGTGCCAGCAAAAAAGGTTCTAGCGGGAGGGCCGTGACCGGGGAGCTGTTTTTT,CASKKGSSGRAVTGELFF
-,-,TRBV4-2,TRBJ2-3,TGTGCCAGCAGCCAAGAGACTAGTAGAAGCACAGATACGCAGTATTTT,CASSQETSRSTDTQYF
once,TRBD2,TRBV5-1,TRBJ2-1,TGCGCCAGCAGCCGTACTAGCGGGGGGGAAAGCTCCTACAATGAGCAGTTCTTC,CASSRTSGGESSYNEQFF
-,TRBD2,TRBV28,TRBJ2-1,TGTGCCAGCAGCCCCTTAGCGGGAGGACCCCCAGGGGGCTCCTACAATGAGCAGTTCTTC,CASSPLAGGPPGGSYNEQFF
few,-,TRBV7-9,TRBJ2-1,TGTGCCAGCAGCCCTCCGGGACTCCAGATAACCTACAATGAGCAGTTCTTC,CASSPPGLQITYNEQFF
-,-,TRBV28,TRBJ1-4,TGTGCCAGCAGCCACTTAAGGGGGGGTAATGAAAAACTGTTTTTT,CASSHLRGGNEKLFF
-,TRBD2,TRBV13,TRBJ2-3,TGTGCCAGCAGCTTTTTAGGGACTAGGCAGACAGATACGCAGTATTTT,CASSFLGTRQTDTQYF
-,-,TRBV9,TRBJ2-3,TGTGCCAGCAGCGCTTCCGGCGGGCACAGCACAGATACGCAGTATTTT,CASSASGGHSTDTQYF
-,-,TRBV2,TRBJ2-4,TGTGCCAGCTGCGTGGACATTCAGTACTTC,CASCVDIQYF
-,-,TRBV4-2,TRBJ1-1,TGTGCCAGCAGCCAGGAGCTTCTCGCGAACACTGAAGCTTTCTTT,CASSQELLANTEAFF
few,-,TRBV18,TRBJ1-1,TGTGCCAGCTCACCATCACTGTACAGGTTGGACACTGAAGCTTTCTTT,CASSPSLYRLDTEAFF
-,-,TRBV27,TRBJ1-2,TGTGCCAGCAGTTTAGGGCAGAACTATGGCTACACCTTC,CASSLGQNYGYTF
-,TRBD1,TRBV27,TRBJ2-5,TGTGCCAGCAGTCCAAGACAGGGGAGGGAGACCCAGTACTTC,CASSPRQGRETQYF
-,-,TRBV28,TRBJ1-1,TGTGCCACCGCGGACACTGAAGCTTTCTTT,CATADTEAFF
-,-,TRBV7-2,TRBJ1-5,TGTGCCAGCAGCTTATTCGGGATCAATCAGCCCCAGCATTTT,CASSLFGINQPQHF
-,-,TRBV10-2,TRBJ2-1,TGCGCCAGCAGTGAGGGGGGGGGCCCCTACAATGAGCAGTTCTTC,CASSEGGGPYNEQFF
-,TRBD1,TRBV6-5,TRBJ1-1,TGTGCCAGCAGCTCACAGGGGCTTAGGTACACTGAAGCTTTCTTT,CASSSQGLRYTEAFF
-,TRBD1,TRBV27,TRBJ1-5,TGTGCCAGCAGCAAGATAGGGACAGGCAATCAGCCCCAGCATTTT,CASSKIGTGNQPQHF
-,TRBD1,TRBV18,TRBJ1-5,TGTGCCAGCTCACCCAAGGGGGCTTCGCCACAGAATCAGCCCCAGCATTTT,CASSPKGASPQNQPQHF
-,TRBD1,TRBV18,TRBJ2-7,TGTGCCAGCTCACCACAATCCAGGGGGCGCTTAGACGAGCAGTACTTC,CASSPQSRGRLDEQYF
-,TRBD2,TRBV5-1,TRBJ2-2,TGCGCCACCAGGGAGGGACACACCGGGGAGCTGTTTTTT,CATREGHTGELFF
-,-,TRBV6-1,TRBJ1-2,TGTGCCAGCACCAGAACCAGGTTAGATGGCTACACCTTC,CASTRTRLDGYTF
-,TRBD1,TRBV9,TRBJ1-4,TGTGCCAGCAGCGTAGGGACAGGGGTCGAAAAACTGTTTTTT,CASSVGTGVEKLFF
-,-,TRBV28,TRBJ2-5,TGTGCCAGCAGTTTATTTGGGGGCGCATCCAAGGGAGAGACCCAGTACTTC,CASSLFGGASKGETQYF
-,TRBD2,TRBV29-1,TRBJ2-2,TGCAGCGGTAAGCCTAGCGGGGGTATACAATCAGTAAGGGAGCTGTTTTTT,CSGKPSGGIQSVRELFF
-,-,TRBV27,TRBJ2-7,TGTGCCAGCAGTTTTGACTTCCCAATAAGGGGGGGGGCCTACGAGCAGTACTTC,CASSFDFPIRGGAYEQYF
once,TRBD2,TRBV28,TRBJ2-5,TGTGCCAGCAGTTCCCGACTAGCGGGTGTTAGGACCCAGTACTTC,CASSSRLAGVRTQYF
-,-,TRBV27,TRBJ1-5,TGTGCCAGCAGGAGAAACAGAAATAGCAATCAGCCCCAGCATTTT,CASRRNRNSNQPQHF
-,-,TRBV5-1,TRBJ2-7,TGCGCCAGCAGCTTGGACAGGATCTACGAGCAGTACTTC,CASSLDRIYEQYF
-,TRBD1,TRBV30,TRBJ1-2,TGTGCCTGGAGCACAGGGGTCAGCTATGGCTACACCTTC,CAWSTGVSYGYTF
-,TRBD2,TRBV27,TRBJ2-5,TGTGCCAGCAAGGTGCGGGAGGGTGGGGAGACCCAGTACTTC,CASKVREGGETQYF
-,TRBD1,TRBV12-5,TRBJ2-7,TGTGCTAGTGGGGGCGGGACAGGGGTAATCGAGCAGTACTTC,CASGGGTGVIEQYF
-,-,TRBV2,TRBJ1-5,TGTGCCAGCAGGGGCGCGGGTCCGTATCAGCCCCAGCATTTT,CASRGAGPYQPQHF